The sequence of this TCR beta chain was determined in a study of cytomegalovirus exposure and HLA in healthy donors. Germline assignment: CDR1 MDHEN and CDR2 SYDVKM. Trimming took 5 bases from V and 2 from J; bases not matched to a gene: 7. CDR3 length equals 16 residues. Study findings and constraints: Follow-up analysis found HLA locus-dependent TCR association rates, highest for DRB1 and lowest for HLA-C.

Both 60 Vbeta primers and 13 Jbeta primers went into the PCR. Generated by immunoSEQ multiplex PCR, the TCRdb table keeps only in-frame clones and is missing some. Among 100,000 to 120,000 clones listed, approximately 69% were seen once. Of note for this clone: Its antigen is unknown.

The chain carries TRBV28 and TRBJ2-3, with TRBD1 identical over 10 bases. What was sequenced was PBMCs. The receptor was derived from a man aged 30-40 years in good health and CMV-seronegative. The CDR3 loop is CASSQDRGLDTDTQYF. The CDR3, as DNA: TGTGCCAGCAGTCAAGACAGGGGGCTTGACACAGATACGCAGTATTTT.